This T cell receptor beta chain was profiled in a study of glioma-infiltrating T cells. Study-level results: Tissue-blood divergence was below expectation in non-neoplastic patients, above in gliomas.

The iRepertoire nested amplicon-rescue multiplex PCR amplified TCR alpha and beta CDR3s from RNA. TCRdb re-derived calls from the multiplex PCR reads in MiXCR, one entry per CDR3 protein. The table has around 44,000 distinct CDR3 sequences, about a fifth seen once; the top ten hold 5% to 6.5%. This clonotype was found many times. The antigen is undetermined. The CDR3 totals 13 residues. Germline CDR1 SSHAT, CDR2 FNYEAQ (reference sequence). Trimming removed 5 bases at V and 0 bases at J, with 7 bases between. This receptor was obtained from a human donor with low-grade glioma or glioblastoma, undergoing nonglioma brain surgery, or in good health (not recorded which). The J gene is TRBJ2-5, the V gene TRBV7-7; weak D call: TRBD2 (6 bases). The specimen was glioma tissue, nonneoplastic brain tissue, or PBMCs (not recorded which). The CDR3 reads CASSRGNQETQYF. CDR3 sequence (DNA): TGTGCCAGCAGCCGGGGGAACCAAGAGACCCAGTACTTC.